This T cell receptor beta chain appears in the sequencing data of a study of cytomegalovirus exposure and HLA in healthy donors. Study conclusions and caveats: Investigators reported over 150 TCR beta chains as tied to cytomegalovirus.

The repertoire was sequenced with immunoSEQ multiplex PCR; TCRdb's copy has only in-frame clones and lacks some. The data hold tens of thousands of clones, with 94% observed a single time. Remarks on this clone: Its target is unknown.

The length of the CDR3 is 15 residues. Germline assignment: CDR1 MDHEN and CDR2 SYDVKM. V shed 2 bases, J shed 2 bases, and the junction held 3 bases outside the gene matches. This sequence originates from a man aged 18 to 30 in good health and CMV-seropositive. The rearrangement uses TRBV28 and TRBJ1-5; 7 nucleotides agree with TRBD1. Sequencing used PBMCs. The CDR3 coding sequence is TGTGCCAGCAGTTTAAGTGACAGGGGCAATCAGCCCCAGCATTTT. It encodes CASSLSDRGNQPQHF.